These 20 T cell receptor beta chains were all obtained from the same sample, sequenced in a study of cytomegalovirus exposure and HLA in healthy donors. Profiling relied on immunoSEQ multiplex PCR, and the TCRdb table lists in-frame clones only, not all of them. The table lists around 150,000 clones, roughly 96% of them singletons, with 0.8% to 0.95% in the top ten. Material: PBMCs. All receptors come from a woman aged 18-29 years in good health and CMV-seronegative.

The chain links TRBV18 to TRBJ1-1, with TRBD1 identical over 8 bases. Germline CDR1 is KGHSH and CDR2 is LQKENI. The CDR3 totals 12 residues. V shed 5 bases and J 9 bases; nucleotides not matched to a gene: 5. In nucleotides, the CDR3 is TGTGCCAGCTCAAAGACAGGGGATCAAGCTTTCTTT. This sequence encodes CASSKTGDQAFF. Complete variable domain (other parts from reference TRBV18 and TRBJ1-1): NAGVMQNPRHLVRRRGQEARLRCSPMKGHSHVYWYRQLPEEGLKFMVYLQKENIIDESGMPKERFSAEFPKEGPSILRIQQVVRGDSAAYFCASSKTGDQAFFGQGTRLTVV.

The rearrangement joins TRBV6-1 to TRBJ1-1; maybe TRBD1 (5 bases). V dropped 2 bases and J dropped 4 bases, with 11 bases sitting between them. From germline, CDR1 is MNHNS and CDR2 SASEGT. The CDR3 is 14 residues long. CDR3 sequence reads: CASSEQGDVTEAFF. CDR3 bases: TGTGCCAGCAGTGAACAGGGTGATGTCACTGAAGCTTTCTTT.

The chain is built from TRBV5-1 and TRBJ2-1; possible D gene TRBD1, 5 bases. The CDR3 extends over 15 amino acids. Germline V gene data show CDR1 as SGHRS and CDR2 as YFSETQ. V dropped 6 bases and J dropped 0 bases, with 13 bases sitting between them. The CDR3 region is CASIDSEASYNEQFF. The CDR3 coding sequence is TGCGCCAGCATAGACAGTGAGGCCTCCTACAATGAGCAGTTCTTC.

The V and J genes are TRBV9 and TRBJ2-3, with 9 bases identical to TRBD2. V trimming: 1 base; J trimming: 2 bases; junction bases outside the gene matches: 5. This CDR3 has 16 residues. CDR1 is SGDLS, CDR2 YYNGEE, per germline. For the CDR3, the DNA is TGTGCCAGCAGCGTATTGAGCGGGGGGTTCACAGATACGCAGTATTTT. Residues: CASSVLSGGFTDTQYF.

A single count supports this clone. The gene calls are TRBV27 and TRBJ2-3; D possibly corresponds to TRBD2 (5 bases). Trimming took off 2 bases at V and 6 bases at J, with 12 bases between the two ends. Germline CDR1 is MNHEY and CDR2 is SMNVEV (reference sequence). The CDR3 runs to 14 residues. CDR3 protein: CASSLGSRGDTQYF. CDR3 sequence (DNA): TGTGCCAGCAGTTTAGGTAGTAGAGGGGATACGCAGTATTTT.

The chain combines TRBV5-1 with TRBJ1-2, with D hard to call. The germline CDR1 and CDR2 sequences are SGHRS and YFSETQ. This CDR3 has 13 amino acids. V gave up 5 bases and J gave up 6 bases, with 14 bases separating them. CDR3 loop: CASRGRVDNGYTF. DNA of the CDR3: TGCGCCAGCAGGGGTCGGGTAGATAATGGCTACACCTTC.

The chain carries TRBV9 and TRBJ1-6; 7 nucleotides line up with TRBD1. The CDR3 loop spans 15 amino acids. V shed 0 bases and J 7 bases; nucleotides not matched to a gene: 4. Germline V gene sequence: CDR1 SGDLS, CDR2 YYNGEE. The DNA of the CDR3 is TGTGCCAGCAGCGTAGGTGGACAGGTAAATTCACCCCTCCACTTT. Translating it yields CASSVGGQVNSPLHF.

The genes are TRBV9 and TRBJ2-2; 11 bases are shared with TRBD2. V shed 0 bases and J 5 bases; nucleotides not matched to a gene: 0. Germline V gene data show CDR1 as SGDLS and CDR2 as YYNGEE. The CDR3 consists of 15 residues. The CDR3 coding sequence is TGTGCCAGCAGCGTAGCTAGCGGGGGGACCGGGGAGCTGTTTTTT. Amino acid sequence: CASSVASGGTGELFF.

This clone has a handful of counts. The chain is built from TRBV7-8 and TRBJ1-4; the D is unclear. V lost 2 bases to trimming and J lost 1 base, with 11 bases between them. This CDR3 spans 16 amino acids. Per germline, CDR1 SGHVS and CDR2 FQNEAQ. The CDR3 DNA is TGTGCCAGCAGCTTATTTATCACGGGAACTAATGAAAAACTGTTTTTT. Protein product: CASSLFITGTNEKLFF.

The gene calls are TRBV19 and TRBJ2-7; 8 bases agree with TRBD1. The J segment lost 3 bases and the V segment lost 6 bases, leaving 7 bases of the junction unmatched. Germline assignment: CDR1 LNHDA and CDR2 SQIVND (reference sequence). The CDR3 length is 14 residues. In nucleotides, the CDR3 is TGTGCCAGTAGCCCTCAGGGACAGGTCTACGAGCAGTACTTC. Translation gives CASSPQGQVYEQYF. The variable domain in full, completed from reference TRBV19 and TRBJ2-7, reads DGGITQSPKYLFRKEGQNVTLSCEQNLNHDAMYWYRQDPGQGLRLIYYSQIVNDFQKGDIAEGYSVSREKKESFPLTVTSAQKNPTAFYLCASSPQGQVYEQYFGPGTRLTVT.

The rearrangement uses TRBV4-2 and TRBJ2-5, with a tentative D call TRBD2 (7 bases). Deletions cut 4 bases from V and 5 bases from J, with 11 bases between. There are 13 residues in the CDR3. Germline CDR1 is LGHNA and CDR2 is YNFKEQ. The CDR3 here is CASSPGGEETQYF. The CDR3, as DNA: TGTGCCAGCAGCCCGGGGGGCGAGGAGACCCAGTACTTC.

This clone was recorded only once. The rearrangement links TRBV7-9 to TRBJ2-2; 12 bases are a match to TRBD1. The trim removed 5 bases at V and 7 bases at J, leaving 5 bases unmatched. Germline V gene lookup returns CDR1 SEHNR and CDR2 FQNEAQ (reference sequence). The CDR3 extends over 15 amino acids. The CDR3 DNA reads TGTGCCAGCAGCGCGGGGACAGGGGGCGGCGGGGAGCTGTTTTTT. It encodes CASSAGTGGGGELFF.

The chain uses TRBV30 and TRBJ2-1; D possibly corresponds to TRBD1 (7 bases). Germline CDR1 is GTSNPN and CDR2 is SVGIG (reference sequence). The ends were cut back, 1 base at V and 7 bases at J, with 14 bases in the middle. The CDR3 contains 14 residues. CDR3 loop: CAWSDLTGRNEQFF. CDR3 coding DNA: TGTGCCTGGAGTGATTTGACAGGGAGGAATGAGCAGTTCTTC.

V and J are TRBV4-3 and TRBJ1-6; possible D gene TRBD1, 6 bases. The CDR3 covers 15 residues. V lost 1 base and J lost 8, with 12 bases in between. The V gene's germline CDR1 is LGHNA and CDR2 YSLEER. The CDR3 loop is CASSQVQGRYSPLHF. The CDR3, as DNA: TGCGCCAGCAGCCAAGTTCAGGGGCGTTATTCACCCCTCCACTTT.

This clone was recorded once. The genes are TRBV7-9 and TRBJ2-1; 7 bases are a match to TRBD1. The CDR3 has 15 amino acids. Germline assignment: CDR1 SEHNR and CDR2 FQNEAQ (reference sequence). V lost 4 bases and J lost 1; bases outside the gene matches: 4. CDR3 loop: CASSSSTGSYNEQFF. CDR3 DNA sequence: TGTGCCAGCAGCTCCTCGACAGGGTCCTACAATGAGCAGTTCTTC.

V gene TRBV5-4 combines with J gene TRBJ2-3; no clear D. The CDR3 covers 13 residues. Germline-derived CDR1 and CDR2 are SGHNT and YYREEE (reference sequence). V was clipped by 2 bases and J by 4 bases, with 8 bases between them. In nucleotides, the CDR3 is TGTGCCAGCAGCTTTTTGACACCAGATACGCAGTATTTT. Translation gives CASSFLTPDTQYF. Using reference TRBV5-4 and TRBJ2-3 for the parts outside the CDR3, the full variable domain is ETGVTQSPTHLIKTRGQQVTLRCSSQSGHNTVSWYQQALGQGPQFIFQYYREEENGRGNFPPRFSGLQFPNYSSELNVNALELDDSALYLCASSFLTPDTQYFGPGTRLTVL.

The gene calls are TRBV18 and TRBJ1-1; weak D call: TRBD1 (5 bases). V lost 4 bases and J lost 1, with 10 bases in between. This CDR3 is built from 14 residues. In germline, CDR1 is KGHSH, CDR2 LQKENI. CDR3 residues: CASSLSDRNTEAFF. In nucleotides, the CDR3 is TGTGCCAGCTCACTTTCCGACAGGAACACTGAAGCTTTCTTT.

Note on this clone: Other nucleotide sequences from this sample produce the same CDR3. The chain uses TRBV18 and TRBJ2-7; perhaps TRBD1 as D (6 bases). Trimming took off 3 bases at V and 0 bases at J, with 9 bases between the two ends. The CDR3 is 14 amino acids. Germline V CDR1 and CDR2: KGHSH, LQKENI. CDR3 loop: CASSPPDSSYEQYF. For the CDR3, the DNA is TGTGCCAGCTCACCTCCGGACAGCTCCTACGAGCAGTACTTC.

V usage is TRBV7-2 and J usage is TRBJ2-5; 10 bases are a match to TRBD2. The CDR3 sequence is 15 residues long. Losses at the gene ends were 1 base for V and 5 bases for J; bases not matched to a gene: 4. The germline CDR1 and CDR2 sequences are SGHTA and FQGNSA. This CDR3 is CASSLVTSGVETQYF. The DNA of the CDR3 is TGTGCCAGCAGCTTAGTCACTAGCGGGGTGGAGACCCAGTACTTC.

J is TRBJ2-7 and V is TRBV4-3; 9 nucleotides line up with TRBD1. CDR3 length equals 15 residues. Germline CDR1 and CDR2: LGHNA and YSLEER. The V segment lost 1 base and the J segment 2 bases; nucleotides outside the gene matches: 3. Here the CDR3 reads CASSQGTGATYEQYF. As DNA, the CDR3 is TGCGCCAGCAGCCAAGGGACAGGGGCTACCTACGAGCAGTACTTC.